This T cell receptor beta chain was sequenced for a study of T cell responses to AZD1222 COVID-19 vaccine. Per the germline V gene, CDR1 is SGHKS and CDR2 is YYEKEE (reference sequence). The CDR3 runs to 14 residues. V lost 2 bases to trimming and J lost 4 bases; unmatched junction nucleotides: 6. Profiled with immunoSEQ multiplex PCR; TCRdb holds only in-frame clones, not every one. This table has more than 150,000 clones, 80% to 90% appearing once. The sequence was obtained from an adult in good health. This chain uses TRBV5-5 with TRBJ2-7, with 7 bases matching TRBD1. The sequencing here drew on peripheral blood, taken on day 0 of AZD1222 vaccination. The CDR3 DNA follows: TGTGCCAGCAGCTTCCAACAGGGGTTGTACGAGCAGTACTTC. This encodes CASSFQQGLYEQYF. Filled out from reference TRBV5-5 and TRBJ2-7, the complete variable domain reads DAGVTQSPTHLIKTRGQQVTLRCSPISGHKSVSWYQQVLGQGPQFIFQYYEKEERGRGNFPDRFSARQFPNYSSELNVNALLLGDSALYLCASSFQQGLYEQYFGPGTRLTVT.